A single T cell receptor (beta chain) is shown here with its context. The sample holds a few counts of this clone. Its antigen specificity is not known. With a mouse as the source, gene names and germline sequences are drawn from the mouse. The read halts 4 residues ahead of the CDR3 end, with the missing end drawn from the germline J gene. This entry is derived from a study of CD8+ T cells in alopecia areata (dated by TCRdb to 2016 to 2018). Broadly, across the study: Skin from C3H/HeJ donors with spontaneous alopecia (about 6-12 months old) was grafted onto female C3H/HeJ recipients aged about 6-10 weeks. immunoSEQ multiplex PCR using 35 Vbeta forward primers and 13 Jbeta reverse primers was used to amplify TCRbeta CDR3 regions. RNA came from the PAXgene miRNA kit for fixed scalp, the miRNeasy kit for PBMCs, and the RNeasy kit for mouse skin. Human TCRbeta sequencing covered scalp tissue and sorted CD4+ and CD8+ peripheral blood T cells from patchy and totalis/universalis alopecia areata patients and healthy controls. Clonality in the scalp was compared among normal scalp (n=4), patchy alopecia areata scalp (n=8), and alopecia totalis/universalis scalp (n=8). In both human patients and the C3H/HeJ mouse model, the study applied high-throughput TCRbeta sequencing to look at T cell clonal expansion in alopecia areata.

Its CDR3 holds 11 amino acids, cysteine through phenylalanine. The DNA shown is the part of the CDR3 that was read: 21 bases, in frame from base 1. The germline V gene yields NNHDY for CDR1 and SYVADS for CDR2. Points the paper makes about the study in general: Unlike mouse skin, where gammadelta T cells dominate, normal human skin contains resident alphabeta T cells that get sequenced too, which complicates analysis of the scalp TCR repertoire. Higher clonality and more expanded CD8+ clones were observed in lesional scalp than in normal scalp, particularly in alopecia totalis/universalis, a finding suggestive of antigenic drive. Compared with mice, TCR sequences shared between patients were less clear, possibly partly because of HLA diversity across the patient population.

Receptors were amplified or captured by the immunoSEQ multiplex PCR assay. To provide template for TCR sequencing, every sample had RNA extracted and reverse transcribed into cDNA. First-strand cDNA was synthesized with SuperScript III using a 2:1 mix of oligo-dT and random hexamers. A synthetic immune receptor repertoire was used to assess amplification bias, and residual bias was removed computationally. Libraries were sequenced on Illumina HiSeq using 60 bp reads that covered the CDR3 and were read from J toward V. The paper's data handling went like this. After raw reads were preprocessed to remove errors, the CDR3 was defined following IMGT conventions as running from the conserved cysteine to phenylalanine. Clonality was calculated as 1 minus Shannon entropy normalized by log2 of the number of productive unique TCRs. Scalp TCRbeta sequences were cross-referenced with sorted blood CD4 and CD8 repertoires so that the CD4 or CD8 identity of scalp clones could be inferred. TCRdb took this table from immuneACCESS and kept in-frame rearrangements with V and J called. Such tables lack part of the clones; where checked against another copy, unresolved V genes explain under half of the gap, and the rest is unexplained. The V and J calls and clone size are taken from that table; D and trimming were inferred from the DNA. The table for this sample lists more than 90,000 clones, none of them counted only once. The ten largest clones capture about 20% of the sample.

The rearranged segments are TRBV13-3 and TRBJ1-1, with the D gene call left open. The specimen was lesional skin. The sequence was obtained from a C3H/HeJ mouse with alopecia areata. This mouse strain bears the MHC haplotype H2-k. The CDR3 DNA, read in part, is TGTGCCAGCATCGGAGGGACA. Its protein reads: CASIGGT. The complete CDR3 reads CASIGGTEVFF.